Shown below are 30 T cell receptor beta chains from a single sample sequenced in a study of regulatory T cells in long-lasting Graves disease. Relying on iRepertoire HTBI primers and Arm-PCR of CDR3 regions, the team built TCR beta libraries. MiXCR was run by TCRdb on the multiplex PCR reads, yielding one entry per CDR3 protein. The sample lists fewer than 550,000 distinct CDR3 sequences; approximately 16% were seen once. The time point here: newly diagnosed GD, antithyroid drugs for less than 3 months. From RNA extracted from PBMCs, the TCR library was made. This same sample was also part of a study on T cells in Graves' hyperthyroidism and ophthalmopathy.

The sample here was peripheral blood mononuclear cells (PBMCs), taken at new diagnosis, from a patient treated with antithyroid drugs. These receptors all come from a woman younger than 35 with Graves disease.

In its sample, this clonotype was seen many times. CDR3: CASSLEVITDTQYF. In DNA, the CDR3 is TGCGCCAGCAGCTTGGAGGTAATCACAGATACGCAGTATTTT. The genes are TRBV5-1 and TRBJ2-3; D ambiguous. The germline V gene has CDR1 SGHRS and CDR2 YFSETQ. This CDR3 has 14 residues. V was pared by 0 bases and J by 2 bases, with 7 bases between.

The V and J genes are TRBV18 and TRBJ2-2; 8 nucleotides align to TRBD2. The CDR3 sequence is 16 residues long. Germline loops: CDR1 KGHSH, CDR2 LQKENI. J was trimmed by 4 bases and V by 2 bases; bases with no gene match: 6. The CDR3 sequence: CASSPGAGAGTGELFF. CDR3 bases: TGTGCCAGCTCACCAGGAGCGGGAGCGGGCACCGGGGAGCTGTTTTTT.

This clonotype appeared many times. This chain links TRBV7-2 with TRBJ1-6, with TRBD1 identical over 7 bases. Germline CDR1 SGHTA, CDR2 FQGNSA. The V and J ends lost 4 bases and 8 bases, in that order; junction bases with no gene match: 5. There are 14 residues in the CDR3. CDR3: CASSWDSDYSPLHF. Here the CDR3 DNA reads TGTGCCAGCAGCTGGGACAGCGACTATTCACCCCTCCACTTT.

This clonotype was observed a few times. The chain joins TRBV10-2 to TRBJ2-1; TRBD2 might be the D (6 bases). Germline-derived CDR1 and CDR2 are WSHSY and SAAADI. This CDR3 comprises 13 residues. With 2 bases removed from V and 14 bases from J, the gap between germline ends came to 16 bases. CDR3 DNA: TGCGCCAGCAGTGAGCCAGGGACTCGAGAGAAGTTCTTC. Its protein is CASSEPGTREKFF.

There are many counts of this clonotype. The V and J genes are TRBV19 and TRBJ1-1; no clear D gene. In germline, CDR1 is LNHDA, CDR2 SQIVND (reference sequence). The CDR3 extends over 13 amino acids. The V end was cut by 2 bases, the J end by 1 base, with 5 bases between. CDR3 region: CASSINKNTEAFF. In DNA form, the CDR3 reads TGTGCCAGTAGTATAAACAAGAACACTGAAGCTTTCTTT.

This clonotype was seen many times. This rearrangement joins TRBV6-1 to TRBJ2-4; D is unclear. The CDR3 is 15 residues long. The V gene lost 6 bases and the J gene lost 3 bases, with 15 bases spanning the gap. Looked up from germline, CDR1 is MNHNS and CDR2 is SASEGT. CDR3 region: CASSHYPGSKNIQYF. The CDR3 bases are TGTGCCAGCAGCCACTACCCGGGTAGCAAAAACATTCAGTACTTC.

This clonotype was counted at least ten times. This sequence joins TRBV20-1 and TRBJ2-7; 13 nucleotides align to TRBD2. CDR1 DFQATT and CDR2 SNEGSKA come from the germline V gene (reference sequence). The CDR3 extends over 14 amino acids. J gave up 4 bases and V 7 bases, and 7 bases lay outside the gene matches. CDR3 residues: CSVSGLAGVYEQYF. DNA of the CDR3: TGCAGTGTCTCCGGACTAGCGGGAGTGTACGAGCAGTACTTC.

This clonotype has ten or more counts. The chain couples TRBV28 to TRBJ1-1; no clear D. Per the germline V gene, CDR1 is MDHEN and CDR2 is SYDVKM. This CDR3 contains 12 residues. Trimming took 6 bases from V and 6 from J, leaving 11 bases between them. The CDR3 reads CASRLQKAEAFF. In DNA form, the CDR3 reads TGTGCCAGCAGGCTACAGAAGGCTGAAGCTTTCTTT.

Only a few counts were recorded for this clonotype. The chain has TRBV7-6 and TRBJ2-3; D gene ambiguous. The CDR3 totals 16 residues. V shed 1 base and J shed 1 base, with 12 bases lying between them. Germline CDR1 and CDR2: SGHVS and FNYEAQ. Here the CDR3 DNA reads TGTGCCAGCAGCTTAGTACCCAGAAAGGGCACAGATACGCAGTATTTT. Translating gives CASSLVPRKGTDTQYF.

The CDR3 bases are TGTGCCAGCAGCTTGCGTTTCGGGGGGAGGGATGAGCAGTTCTTC. Its protein is CASSLRFGGRDEQFF. V and J are TRBV5-8 and TRBJ2-1; 7 nucleotides line up with TRBD2. With V trimmed by 1 base and J by 8 bases, 9 bases remained unmatched. The CDR3 covers 15 residues. Germline V CDR1 and CDR2: SGHTS, YDEGEE.

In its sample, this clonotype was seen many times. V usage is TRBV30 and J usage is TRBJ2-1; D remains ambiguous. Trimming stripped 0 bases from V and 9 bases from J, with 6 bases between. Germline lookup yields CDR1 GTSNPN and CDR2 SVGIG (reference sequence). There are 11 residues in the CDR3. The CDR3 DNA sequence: TGTGCCTGGAGTGTAGCTGTTGAGCAGTTCTTC. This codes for CAWSVAVEQFF.

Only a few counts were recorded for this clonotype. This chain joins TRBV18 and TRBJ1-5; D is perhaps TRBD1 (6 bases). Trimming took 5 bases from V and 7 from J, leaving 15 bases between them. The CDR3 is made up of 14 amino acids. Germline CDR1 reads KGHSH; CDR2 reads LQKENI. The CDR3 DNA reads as TGTGCCAGCTCAGAGAGACGAGGGGGGCAGCCCCAGCATTTT. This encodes CASSERRGGQPQHF.

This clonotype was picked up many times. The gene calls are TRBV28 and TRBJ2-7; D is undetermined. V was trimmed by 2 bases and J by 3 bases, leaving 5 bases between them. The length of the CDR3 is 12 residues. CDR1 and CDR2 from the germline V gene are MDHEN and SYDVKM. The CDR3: CASSLPGYEQYF. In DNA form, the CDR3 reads TGTGCCAGCAGTTTACCAGGCTACGAGCAGTACTTC. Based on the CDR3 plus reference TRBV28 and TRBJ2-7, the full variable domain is DVKVTQSSRYLVKRTGEKVFLECVQDMDHENMFWYRQDPGLGLRLIYFSYDVKMKEKGDIPEGYSVSREKKERFSLILESASTNQTSMYLCASSLPGYEQYFGPGTRLTVT.

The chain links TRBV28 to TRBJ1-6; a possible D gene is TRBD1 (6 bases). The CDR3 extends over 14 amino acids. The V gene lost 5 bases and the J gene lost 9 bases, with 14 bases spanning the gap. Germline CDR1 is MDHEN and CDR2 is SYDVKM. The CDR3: CASSPGTRGSPLHF. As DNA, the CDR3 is TGTGCCAGCAGTCCCGGGACACGAGGTTCACCCCTCCACTTT.

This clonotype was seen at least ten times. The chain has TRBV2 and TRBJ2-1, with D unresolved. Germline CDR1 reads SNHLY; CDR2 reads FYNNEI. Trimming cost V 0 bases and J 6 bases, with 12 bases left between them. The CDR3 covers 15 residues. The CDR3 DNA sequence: TGTGCCAGCAGTGAAGCGCTGTCTAGACGCAATGAGCAGTTCTTC. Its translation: CASSEALSRRNEQFF.

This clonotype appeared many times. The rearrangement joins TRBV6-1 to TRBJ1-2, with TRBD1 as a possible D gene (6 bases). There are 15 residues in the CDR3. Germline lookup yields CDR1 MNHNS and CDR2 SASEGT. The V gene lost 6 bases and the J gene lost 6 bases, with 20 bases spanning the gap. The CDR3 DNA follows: TGTGCCAGCAGGACAGTAGGGACAACTTTCGATGGCTACACCTTC. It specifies CASRTVGTTFDGYTF.

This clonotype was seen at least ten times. Written as DNA, the CDR3 is TGCAGTGCTTACCAGACTAGCGGGTCCTCACACTACGAGCAGTACTTC. Its protein is CSAYQTSGSSHYEQYF. This chain uses TRBV20-1 with TRBJ2-7; 10 positions match TRBD2. J lost 3 bases, V lost 5 bases, and 13 bases had no gene match. Germline-derived CDR1 and CDR2 are DFQATT and SNEGSKA (reference sequence). The CDR3 has 16 residues.

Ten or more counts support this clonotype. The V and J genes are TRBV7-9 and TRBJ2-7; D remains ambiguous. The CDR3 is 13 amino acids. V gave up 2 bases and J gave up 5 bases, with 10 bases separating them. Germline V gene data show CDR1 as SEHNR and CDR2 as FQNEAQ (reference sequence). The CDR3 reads CASSLPERNEQYF. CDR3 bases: TGTGCCAGCAGCTTACCAGAACGGAACGAGCAGTACTTC.

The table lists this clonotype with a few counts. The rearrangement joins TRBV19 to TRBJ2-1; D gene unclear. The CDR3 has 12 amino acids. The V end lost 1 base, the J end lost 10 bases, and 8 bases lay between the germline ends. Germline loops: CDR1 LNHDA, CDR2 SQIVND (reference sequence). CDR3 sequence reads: CASSIGSREQFF. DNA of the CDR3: TGTGCCAGTAGTATAGGTTCTAGGGAGCAGTTCTTC.

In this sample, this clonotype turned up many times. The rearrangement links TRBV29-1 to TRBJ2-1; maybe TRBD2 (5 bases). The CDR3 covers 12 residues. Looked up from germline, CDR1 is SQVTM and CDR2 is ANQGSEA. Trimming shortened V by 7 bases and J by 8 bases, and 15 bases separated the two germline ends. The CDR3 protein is CSALGGGDEQFF. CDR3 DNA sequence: TGCAGCGCTCTCGGAGGAGGCGATGAGCAGTTCTTC.

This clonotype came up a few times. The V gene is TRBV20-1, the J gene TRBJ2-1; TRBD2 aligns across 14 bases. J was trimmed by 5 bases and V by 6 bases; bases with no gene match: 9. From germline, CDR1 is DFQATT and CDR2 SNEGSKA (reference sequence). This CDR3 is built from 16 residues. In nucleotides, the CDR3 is TGCAGTGCGCCTCATCGGACTAGCGGGAGGAACAATGAGCAGTTCTTC. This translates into CSAPHRTSGRNNEQFF.

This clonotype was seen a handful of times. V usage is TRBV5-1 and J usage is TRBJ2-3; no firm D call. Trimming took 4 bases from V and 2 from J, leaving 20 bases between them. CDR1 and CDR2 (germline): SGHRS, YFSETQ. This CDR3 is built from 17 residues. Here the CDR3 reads CASSLSPPVHFTDTQYF. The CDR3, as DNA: TGCGCCAGCAGCCTCAGCCCCCCCGTGCACTTCACAGATACGCAGTATTTT.

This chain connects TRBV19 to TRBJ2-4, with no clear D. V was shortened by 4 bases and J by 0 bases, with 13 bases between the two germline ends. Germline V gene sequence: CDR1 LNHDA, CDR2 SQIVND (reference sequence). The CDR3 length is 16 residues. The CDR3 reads CASSTRPELAKNIQYF. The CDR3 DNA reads TGTGCCAGTAGTACCCGACCAGAATTAGCCAAAAACATTCAGTACTTC. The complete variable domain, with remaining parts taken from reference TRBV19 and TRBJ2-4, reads DGGITQSPKYLFRKEGQNVTLSCEQNLNHDAMYWYRQDPGQGLRLIYYSQIVNDFQKGDIAEGYSVSREKKESFPLTVTSAQKNPTAFYLCASSTRPELAKNIQYFGAGTRLSVL.

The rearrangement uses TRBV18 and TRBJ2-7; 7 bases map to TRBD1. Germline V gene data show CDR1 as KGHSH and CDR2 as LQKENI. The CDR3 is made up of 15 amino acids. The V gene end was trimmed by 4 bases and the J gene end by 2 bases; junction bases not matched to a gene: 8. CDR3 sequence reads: CASSRNRGDPYEQYF. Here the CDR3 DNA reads TGTGCCAGCTCACGCAACAGGGGCGATCCCTACGAGCAGTACTTC.

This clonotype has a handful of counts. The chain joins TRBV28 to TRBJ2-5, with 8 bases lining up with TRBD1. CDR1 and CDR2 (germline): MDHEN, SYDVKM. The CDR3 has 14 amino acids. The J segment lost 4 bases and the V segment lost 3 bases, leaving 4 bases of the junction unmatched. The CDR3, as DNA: TGTGCCAGCAGTTTGACAGGGGCCACAGAGACCCAGTACTTC. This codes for CASSLTGATETQYF.

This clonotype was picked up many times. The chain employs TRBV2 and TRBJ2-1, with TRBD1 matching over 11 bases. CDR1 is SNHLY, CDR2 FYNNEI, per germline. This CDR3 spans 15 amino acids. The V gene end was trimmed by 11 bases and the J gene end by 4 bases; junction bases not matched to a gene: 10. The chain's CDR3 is CAATLGQGAYNEQFF. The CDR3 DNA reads TGTGCCGCCACCCTCGGACAGGGGGCTTACAATGAGCAGTTCTTC.

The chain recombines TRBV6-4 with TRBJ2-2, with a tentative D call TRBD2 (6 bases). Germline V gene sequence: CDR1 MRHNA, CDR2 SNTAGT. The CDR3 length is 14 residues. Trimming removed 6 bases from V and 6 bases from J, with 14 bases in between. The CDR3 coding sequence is TGTGCCAGCAGGACCCCGGGGAGGTCCGGGGAGCTGTTTTTT. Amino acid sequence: CASRTPGRSGELFF.

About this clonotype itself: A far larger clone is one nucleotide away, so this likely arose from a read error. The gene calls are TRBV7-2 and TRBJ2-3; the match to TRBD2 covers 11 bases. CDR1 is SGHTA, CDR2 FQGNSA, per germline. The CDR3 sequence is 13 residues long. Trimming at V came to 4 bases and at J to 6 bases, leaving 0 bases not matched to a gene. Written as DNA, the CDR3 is TGTGCCAGCAGCTGGACTAGCGGGGATACGCAGTATTTT. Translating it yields CASSWTSGDTQYF. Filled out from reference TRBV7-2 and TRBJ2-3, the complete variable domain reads GAGVSQSPSNKVTEKGKDVELRCDPISGHTALYWYRQSLGQGLEFLIYFQGNSAPDKSGLPSDRFSAERTGGSVSTLTIQRTQQEDSAVYLCASSWTSGDTQYFGPGTRLTVL.

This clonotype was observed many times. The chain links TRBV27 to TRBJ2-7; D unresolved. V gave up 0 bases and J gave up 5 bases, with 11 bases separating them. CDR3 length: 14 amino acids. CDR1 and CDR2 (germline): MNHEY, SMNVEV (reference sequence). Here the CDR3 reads CASSLSAGADEQYF. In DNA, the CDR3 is TGTGCCAGCAGTTTATCCGCCGGAGCCGACGAGCAGTACTTC.

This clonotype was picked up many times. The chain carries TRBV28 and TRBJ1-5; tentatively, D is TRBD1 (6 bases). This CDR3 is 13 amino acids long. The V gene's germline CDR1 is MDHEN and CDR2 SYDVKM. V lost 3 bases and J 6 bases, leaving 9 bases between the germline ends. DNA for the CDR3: TGTGCCAGCAGTTTGTTAGGGGGTCAGCCCCAGCATTTT. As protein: CASSLLGGQPQHF.